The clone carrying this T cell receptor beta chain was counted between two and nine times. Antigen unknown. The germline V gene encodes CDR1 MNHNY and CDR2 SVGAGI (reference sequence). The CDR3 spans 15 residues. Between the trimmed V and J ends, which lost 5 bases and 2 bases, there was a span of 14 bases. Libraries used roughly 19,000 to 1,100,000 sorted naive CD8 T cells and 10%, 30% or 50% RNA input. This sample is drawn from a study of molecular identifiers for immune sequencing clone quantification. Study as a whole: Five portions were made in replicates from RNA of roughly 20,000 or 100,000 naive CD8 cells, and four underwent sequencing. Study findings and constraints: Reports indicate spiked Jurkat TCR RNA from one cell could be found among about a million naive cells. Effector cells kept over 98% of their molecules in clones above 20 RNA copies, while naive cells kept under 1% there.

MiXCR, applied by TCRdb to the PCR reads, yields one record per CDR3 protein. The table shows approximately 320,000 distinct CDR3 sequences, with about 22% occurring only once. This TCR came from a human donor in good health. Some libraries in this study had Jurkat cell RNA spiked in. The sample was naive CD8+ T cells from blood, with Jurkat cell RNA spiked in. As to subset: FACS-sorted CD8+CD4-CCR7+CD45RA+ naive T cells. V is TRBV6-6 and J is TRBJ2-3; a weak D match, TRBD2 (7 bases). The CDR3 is CASSGGGQITDTQYF. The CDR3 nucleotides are TGTGCCAGCAGTGGGGGGGGGCAAATCACAGATACGCAGTATTTT.